These 23 T cell receptor beta chains share one sample of origin, sequenced in a study of cytomegalovirus exposure and HLA in healthy donors. The PCR employed 60 Vbeta primers together with 13 Jbeta primers. Clones were sequenced by immunoSEQ multiplex PCR, and TCRdb holds only the in-frame ones, with some missing. This table has some 130,000 clones, about 80% appearing once. What was sequenced was PBMCs. These receptors all come from a man younger than 45 in good health and CMV-seronegative.

This clone was seen a few times. The chain uses TRBV28 and TRBJ1-5, with 7 bases matching TRBD1. This CDR3 comprises 14 residues. Per the germline V gene, CDR1 is MDHEN and CDR2 is SYDVKM. V shed 8 bases, J shed 6 bases, and the junction held 10 bases outside the gene matches. The CDR3 protein is CASRSSDRVQPQHF. The CDR3 DNA follows: TGTGCCAGCCGATCTTCTGACAGGGTTCAGCCCCAGCATTTT.

The chain has TRBV4-1 and TRBJ1-3; D is possibly TRBD1 (5 bases). V was cut by 0 bases and J by 3 bases, with 9 bases left in between. Germline assignment: CDR1 MGHRA and CDR2 YSYEKL. This CDR3 is 15 amino acids long. CDR3 bases: TGCGCCAGCAGCCAAGAGGGGGGTAGTGGAAACACCATATATTTT. Amino acids: CASSQEGGSGNTIYF.

This chain links TRBV7-9 with TRBJ2-7, with TRBD1 identical over 9 bases. Germline CDR1 is SEHNR and CDR2 is FQNEAQ (reference sequence). The CDR3 extends over 14 amino acids. J gave up 2 bases and V 7 bases, and 6 bases lay outside the gene matches. Here the CDR3 reads CASTEQGAAYEQYF. CDR3 in DNA: TGTGCCAGCACCGAACAGGGGGCGGCCTACGAGCAGTACTTC.

The V and J genes are TRBV27 and TRBJ1-1; tentative D call: TRBD1 (5 bases). V shed 5 bases and J shed 0 bases, with 10 bases lying between them. The CDR3 extends over 14 amino acids. Germline V gene data show CDR1 as MNHEY and CDR2 as SMNVEV (reference sequence). CDR3 amino acids: CASSPQVVNTEAFF. The CDR3, as DNA: TGTGCCAGCAGTCCACAGGTCGTGAACACTGAAGCTTTCTTT.

The genes are TRBV6-5 and TRBJ2-7, with a possible D match to TRBD1 (6 bases). The CDR3 totals 14 residues. V lost 2 bases to trimming and J lost 2 bases, with 10 bases between them. CDR1 and CDR2 (germline): MNHEY, SVGAGI. The CDR3 loop is CASSYAGAAYEQYF. CDR3 bases: TGTGCCAGCAGTTACGCAGGGGCCGCCTACGAGCAGTACTTC.

The chain recombines TRBV4-2 with TRBJ2-1; D remains unclear. The germline gives CDR1 LGHNA, CDR2 YNFKEQ. The CDR3 is 13 residues long. Trimming stripped 0 bases from V and 8 bases from J, with 8 bases between. CDR3 region: CASSQEEGDEQFF. CDR3 coding DNA: TGTGCCAGCAGCCAAGAAGAAGGAGATGAGCAGTTCTTC.

The rearrangement links TRBV14 to TRBJ2-1; D perhaps matches TRBD1 (6 bases). This CDR3 has 17 amino acids. The V gene lost 0 bases and the J gene lost 3 bases, with 15 bases spanning the gap. The V gene's germline CDR1 is SGHDN and CDR2 FVKESK. CDR3 protein: CASSQDQGMGIYNEQFF. The CDR3 nucleotides read TGTGCCAGCAGCCAAGATCAGGGGATGGGGATCTACAATGAGCAGTTCTTC.

V is TRBV16 and J is TRBJ1-1, with 9 bases matching TRBD1. Losses at the gene ends were 3 bases for V and 4 bases for J; bases not matched to a gene: 3. The CDR3 runs 14 residues. Germline CDR1 is KGHSY and CDR2 is FQNENV. CDR3 coding DNA: TGTGCCAGCAGCCAGAGGACAGGGGCCACTGAAGCTTTCTTT. Residues: CASSQRTGATEAFF.

V and J are TRBV11-3 and TRBJ2-1, with 9 bases matching TRBD2. J was trimmed by 4 bases and V by 5 bases; bases with no gene match: 6. The CDR3 totals 15 residues. From germline, CDR1 is SGHNT and CDR2 YENEEA. In DNA, the CDR3 is TGTGCCAGCAGCCAACGACTAGCGGAGTACAATGAGCAGTTCTTC. The encoded protein is CASSQRLAEYNEQFF.

There are a few counts of this clone. In nucleotides, the CDR3 is TGCAGCGTAGGGAGATACCGGGACAGGGAAACCGAAGCTTTCTTT. Translation gives CSVGRYRDRETEAFF. V is TRBV29-1 and J is TRBJ1-1; 9 positions agree with TRBD1. The CDR3 is made up of 15 amino acids. The ends lost 6 bases at V and 8 bases at J; junction bases unmatched: 16. The germline gives CDR1 SQVTM, CDR2 ANQGSEA.

The chain is built from TRBV10-2 and TRBJ2-5, with D possibly being TRBD2 (6 bases). Per germline, CDR1 WSHSY and CDR2 SAAADI. This CDR3 spans 14 amino acids. Trimming took off 4 bases at V and 2 bases at J, with 11 bases between the two ends. As DNA, the CDR3 is TGCGCCAGCAGTGGCCGGGGGTGGCAAGAGACCCAGTACTTC. It yields the protein CASSGRGWQETQYF.

The count of this clone is one. This rearrangement joins TRBV5-1 to TRBJ2-7; perhaps TRBD1 as D (5 bases). The V and J ends lost 3 bases and 4 bases respectively, with 20 bases between them. CDR3 length: 16 amino acids. Germline V gives CDR1 SGHRS, CDR2 YFSETQ. Written as DNA, the CDR3 is TGCGCCAGCAGCTACGGGTCGCAGGGTTCAGGATACGAGCAGTACTTC. Amino acid sequence: CASSYGSQGSGYEQYF.

The CDR3 DNA follows: TGTGCCAGCAGCGCAACCGAGGGGAACACTGAAGCTTTCTTT. Amino acid sequence: CASSATEGNTEAFF. V usage is TRBV6-1 and J usage is TRBJ1-1; no firm D call. Trimming removed 6 bases at V and 1 base at J, with 12 bases between. Germline assignment: CDR1 MNHNS and CDR2 SASEGT. There are 14 residues in the CDR3.

In its sample, this clone was seen once. The chain has TRBV28 and TRBJ1-2, with 7 bases matching TRBD1. The CDR3 has 13 residues. J was trimmed by 4 bases and V by 5 bases; bases with no gene match: 4. CDR1 and CDR2 (germline): MDHEN, SYDVKM. For the CDR3, the DNA is TGTGCCAGCAGTAGGGGGCGAGGCTATGGCTACACCTTC. Translating gives CASSRGRGYGYTF.

This sequence joins TRBV11-2 and TRBJ2-3; 12 positions agree with TRBD2. The germline V gene encodes CDR1 SGHAT and CDR2 FQNNGV. CDR3 length: 16 amino acids. The junction had 8 bases not matched to a gene; V was cut back by 5 bases and J by 5 bases. CDR3 region: CASSEGLAGLGDTQYF. CDR3 DNA sequence: TGTGCCAGCAGCGAAGGACTAGCGGGATTGGGAGATACGCAGTATTTT.

This sequence joins TRBV14 and TRBJ2-7, with D tentatively TRBD1 (6 bases). Germline values: CDR1 SGHDN, CDR2 FVKESK. The V and J ends lost 2 bases and 6 bases respectively, with 17 bases between them. The CDR3 is made up of 15 amino acids. CDR3 residues: CASSQTQGLAPEQYF. The CDR3 nucleotides read TGTGCCAGCAGCCAAACACAGGGCTTAGCCCCCGAGCAGTACTTC. The entire variable domain, with the rest obtained from reference TRBV14 and TRBJ2-7, is as follows: EAGVTQFPSHSVIEKGQTVTLRCDPISGHDNLYWYRRVMGKEIKFLLHFVKESKQDESGMPNNRFLAERTGGTYSTLKVQPAELEDSGVYFCASSQTQGLAPEQYFGPGTRLTVT.

This chain connects TRBV27 to TRBJ2-3; TRBD1 matches 8 bases. This CDR3 contains 15 residues. Germline values: CDR1 MNHEY, CDR2 SMNVEV (reference sequence). Trimming removed 5 bases from V and 2 bases from J; junction bases left unmatched: 6. The CDR3 spells CASSPRTGLTDTQYF. The CDR3 DNA is TGTGCCAGCAGTCCGCGGACAGGGCTCACAGATACGCAGTATTTT.

In this sample, this clone turned up a few times. The chain is built from TRBV4-1 and TRBJ2-7, with D perhaps TRBD1 or TRBD2 (12 bases each). V gave up 2 bases and J gave up 9 bases, with 32 bases separating them. Germline-derived CDR1 and CDR2 are MGHRA and YSYEKL. CDR3 length equals 19 residues. The CDR3 DNA follows: TGCGCCAGCAGCCAACGTTCCGGGACAGGGGGCCTAGCGGGAGGGGCGCAGTACTTC. Translation: CASSQRSGTGGLAGGAQYF.

This clone has more than one count but fewer than ten. The chain joins TRBV5-1 to TRBJ1-1; tentatively, D is TRBD1 (6 bases). The CDR3 is 14 residues long. V lost 7 bases, J lost 0 bases, and 13 bases lay in between. Per germline, CDR1 SGHRS and CDR2 YFSETQ. The CDR3 reads CASGDGQMNTEAFF. CDR3 nucleotide sequence: TGCGCCAGCGGTGACGGACAGATGAACACTGAAGCTTTCTTT.

The chain uses TRBV5-3 and TRBJ1-3; possibly TRBD1 for D (6 bases). TRBV5-3 is designated an ORF whose function remains uncertain. Between the trimmed V and J ends, which lost 4 bases and 6 bases, there was a span of 14 bases. The CDR3 is 14 residues long. The CDR3 DNA sequence: TGTGCCAGAAGCGCAGAAACAGGGTTAAACACCATATATTTT. Encoded protein: CARSAETGLNTIYF.

This clone was seen just once. This rearrangement joins TRBV7-9 to TRBJ2-2; no clear D gene. The CDR3 is 15 residues long. Deletions cut 6 bases from V and 4 bases from J, with 15 bases between. Germline V lookup: CDR1 SEHNR, CDR2 FQNEAQ (reference sequence). The CDR3 bases are TGTGCCAGCAGTCCAACCCTTTCGGTCACCGGGGAGCTGTTTTTT. Its translation: CASSPTLSVTGELFF.

This chain uses TRBV6-5 with TRBJ2-3, with D possibly being TRBD2 (5 bases). V gave up 4 bases and J gave up 4 bases, with 12 bases separating them. Germline CDR1 is MNHEY and CDR2 is SVGAGI. The CDR3 is 14 amino acids. CDR3 amino acids: CASSSSYGPDTQYF. In nucleotides, the CDR3 is TGTGCCAGCAGTTCTAGCTACGGCCCAGATACGCAGTATTTT.

With respect to this clone: One junction end disagrees with the germline gene, perhaps due to a read error. The V and J genes are TRBV7-7 and TRBJ2-5, with D tentatively TRBD1 or TRBD2 (6 bases each). CDR1 is SSHAT, CDR2 FNYEAQ, per germline (reference sequence). CDR3 size: 16 residues. In DNA form, the CDR3 reads TGTGCCAACAGCTTAGGAGGGACAAGGACCCAAGAGACTCAGTACTTC. It is translated as CANSLGGTRTQETQYF.